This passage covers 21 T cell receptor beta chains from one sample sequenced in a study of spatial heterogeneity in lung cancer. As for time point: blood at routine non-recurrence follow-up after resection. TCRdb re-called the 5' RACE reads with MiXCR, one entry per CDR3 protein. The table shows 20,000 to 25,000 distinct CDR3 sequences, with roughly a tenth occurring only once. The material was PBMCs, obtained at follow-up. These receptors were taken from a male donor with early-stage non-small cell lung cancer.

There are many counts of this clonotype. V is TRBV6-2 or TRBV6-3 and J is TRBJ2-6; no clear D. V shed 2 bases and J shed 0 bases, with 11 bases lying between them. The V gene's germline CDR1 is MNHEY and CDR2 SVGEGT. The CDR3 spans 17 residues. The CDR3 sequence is CASSYHPGSSGANVLTF. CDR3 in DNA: TGTGCCAGCAGTTACCATCCAGGCAGCTCTGGGGCCAACGTCCTGACTTTC.

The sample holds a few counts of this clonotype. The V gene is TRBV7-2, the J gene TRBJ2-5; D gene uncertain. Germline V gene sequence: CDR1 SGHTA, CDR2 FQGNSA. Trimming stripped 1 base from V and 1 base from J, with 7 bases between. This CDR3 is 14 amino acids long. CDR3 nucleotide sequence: TGTGCCAGCAGCTTAGACAGAACCCAAGAGACCCAGTACTTC. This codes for CASSLDRTQETQYF.

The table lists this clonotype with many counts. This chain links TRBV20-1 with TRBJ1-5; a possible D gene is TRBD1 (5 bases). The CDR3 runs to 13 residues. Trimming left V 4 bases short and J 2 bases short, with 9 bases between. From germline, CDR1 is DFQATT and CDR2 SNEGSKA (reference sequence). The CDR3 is CSATRVGNQPQHF. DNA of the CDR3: TGCAGTGCTACCAGGGTTGGCAATCAGCCCCAGCATTTT.

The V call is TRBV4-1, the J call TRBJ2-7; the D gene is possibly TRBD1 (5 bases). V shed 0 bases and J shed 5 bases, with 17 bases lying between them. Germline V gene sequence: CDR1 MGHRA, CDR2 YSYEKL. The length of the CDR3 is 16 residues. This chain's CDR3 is CASSQDSGRVENEQYF. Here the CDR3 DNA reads TGCGCCAGCAGCCAAGATTCCGGCAGGGTGGAAAACGAGCAGTACTTC.

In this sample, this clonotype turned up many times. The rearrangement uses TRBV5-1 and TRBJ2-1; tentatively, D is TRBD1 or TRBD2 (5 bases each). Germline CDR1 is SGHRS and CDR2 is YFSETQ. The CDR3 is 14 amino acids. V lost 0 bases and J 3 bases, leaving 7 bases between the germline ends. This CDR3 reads CASSLGDRYNEQFF. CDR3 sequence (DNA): TGCGCCAGCAGCTTGGGGGACCGCTACAATGAGCAGTTCTTC.

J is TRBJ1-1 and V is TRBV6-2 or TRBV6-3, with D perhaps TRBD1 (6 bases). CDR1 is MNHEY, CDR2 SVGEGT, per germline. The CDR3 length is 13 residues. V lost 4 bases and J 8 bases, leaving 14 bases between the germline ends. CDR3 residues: CASSLWDTREAFF. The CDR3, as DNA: TGTGCCAGCAGTTTGTGGGACACACGAGAAGCTTTCTTT.

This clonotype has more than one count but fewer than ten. CDR3 sequence (DNA): TGTGCCAGCAGCCACTCCCCGGCCTCCTACAATGAGCAGTTCTTC. This encodes CASSHSPASYNEQFF. This chain links TRBV14 with TRBJ2-1, with no clear D. Trimming took 3 bases from V and 0 from J, leaving 9 bases between them. CDR3 length: 15 residues. Per the germline V gene, CDR1 is SGHDN and CDR2 is FVKESK.

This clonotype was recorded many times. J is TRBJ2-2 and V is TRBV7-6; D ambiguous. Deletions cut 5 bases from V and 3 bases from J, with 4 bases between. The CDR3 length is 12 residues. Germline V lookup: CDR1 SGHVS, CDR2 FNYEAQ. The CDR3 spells CASSDDTGELFF. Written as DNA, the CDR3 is TGTGCCAGCAGCGATGACACCGGGGAGCTGTTTTTT.

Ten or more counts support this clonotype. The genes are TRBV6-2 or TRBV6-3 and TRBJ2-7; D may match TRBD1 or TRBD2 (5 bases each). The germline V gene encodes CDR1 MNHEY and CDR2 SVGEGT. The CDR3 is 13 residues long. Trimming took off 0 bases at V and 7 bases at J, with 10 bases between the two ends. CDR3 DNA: TGTGCCAGCAGTTACTCGGGACCTAGAGAGCAGTACTTC. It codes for CASSYSGPREQYF.

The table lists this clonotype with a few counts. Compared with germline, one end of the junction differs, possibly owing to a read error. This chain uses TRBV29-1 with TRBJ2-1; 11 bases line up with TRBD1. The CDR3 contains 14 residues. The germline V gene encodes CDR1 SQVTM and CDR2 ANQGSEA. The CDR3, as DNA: TGCAGCGTCGAAGGACAGGGGGCGGGCAATGAGCAGTTCTTC. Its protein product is CSVEGQGAGNEQFF.

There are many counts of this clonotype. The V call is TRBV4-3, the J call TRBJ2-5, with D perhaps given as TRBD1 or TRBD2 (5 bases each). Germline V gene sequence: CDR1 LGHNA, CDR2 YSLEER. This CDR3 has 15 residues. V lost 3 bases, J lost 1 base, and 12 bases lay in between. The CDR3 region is CASSHTGRRQETQYF. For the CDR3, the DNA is TGCGCCAGCAGCCACACGGGACGCCGCCAAGAGACCCAGTACTTC.

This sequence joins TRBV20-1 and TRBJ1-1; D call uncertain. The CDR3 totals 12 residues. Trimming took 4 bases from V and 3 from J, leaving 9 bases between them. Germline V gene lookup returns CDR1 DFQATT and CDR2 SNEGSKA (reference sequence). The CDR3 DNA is TGCAGTGCTACCCGTGAGTACACTGAAGCTTTCTTT. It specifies CSATREYTEAFF.

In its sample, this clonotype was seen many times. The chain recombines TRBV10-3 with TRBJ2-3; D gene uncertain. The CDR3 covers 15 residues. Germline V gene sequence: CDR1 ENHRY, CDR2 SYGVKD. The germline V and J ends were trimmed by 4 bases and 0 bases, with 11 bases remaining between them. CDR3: CAISGQQSSTDTQYF. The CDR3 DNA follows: TGTGCCATCAGTGGGCAGCAGTCTAGCACAGATACGCAGTATTTT.

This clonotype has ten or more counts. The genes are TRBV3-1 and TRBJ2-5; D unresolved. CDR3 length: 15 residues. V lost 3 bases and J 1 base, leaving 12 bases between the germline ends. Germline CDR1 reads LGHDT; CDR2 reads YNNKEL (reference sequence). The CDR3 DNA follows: TGTGCCAGCAGCCATCTGCCCGCAGGCCAAGAGACCCAGTACTTC. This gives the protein CASSHLPAGQETQYF.

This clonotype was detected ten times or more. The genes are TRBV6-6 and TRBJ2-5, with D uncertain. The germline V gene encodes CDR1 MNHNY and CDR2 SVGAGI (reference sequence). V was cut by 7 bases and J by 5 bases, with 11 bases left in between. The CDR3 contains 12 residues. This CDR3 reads CASTLIRETQYF. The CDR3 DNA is TGTGCCAGCACTCTAATTCGTGAGACCCAGTACTTC.

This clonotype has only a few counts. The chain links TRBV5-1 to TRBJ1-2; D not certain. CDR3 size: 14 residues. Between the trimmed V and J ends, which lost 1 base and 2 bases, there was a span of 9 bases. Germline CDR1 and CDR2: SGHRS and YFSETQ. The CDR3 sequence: CASSLNGLNYGYTF. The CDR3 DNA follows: TGCGCCAGCAGCTTGAACGGATTGAACTATGGCTACACCTTC.

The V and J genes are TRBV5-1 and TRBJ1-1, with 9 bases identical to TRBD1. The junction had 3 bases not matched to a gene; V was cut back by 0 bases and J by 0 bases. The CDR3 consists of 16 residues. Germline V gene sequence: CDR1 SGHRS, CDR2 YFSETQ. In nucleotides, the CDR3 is TGCGCCAGCAGCTTGGCTGGGACAGGGATGAACACTGAAGCTTTCTTT. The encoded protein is CASSLAGTGMNTEAFF.

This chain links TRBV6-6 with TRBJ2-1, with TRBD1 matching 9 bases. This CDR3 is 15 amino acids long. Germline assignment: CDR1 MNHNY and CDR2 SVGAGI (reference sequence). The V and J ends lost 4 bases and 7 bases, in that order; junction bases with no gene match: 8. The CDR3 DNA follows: TGTGCCAGCAGTTCCGGGACAGGGCCTTTGAATGAGCAGTTCTTC. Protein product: CASSSGTGPLNEQFF.

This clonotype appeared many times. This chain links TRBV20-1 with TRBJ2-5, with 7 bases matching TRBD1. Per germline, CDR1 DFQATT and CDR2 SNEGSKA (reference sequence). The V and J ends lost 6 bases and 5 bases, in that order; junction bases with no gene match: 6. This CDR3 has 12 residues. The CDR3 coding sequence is TGCAGTGCCCCTGACAGGGATGAGACCCAGTACTTC. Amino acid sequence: CSAPDRDETQYF.

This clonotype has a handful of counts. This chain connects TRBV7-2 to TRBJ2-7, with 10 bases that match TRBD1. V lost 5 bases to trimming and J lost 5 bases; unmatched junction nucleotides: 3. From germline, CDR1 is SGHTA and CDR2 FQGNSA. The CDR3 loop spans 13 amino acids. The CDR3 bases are TGTGCCAGCAGCCCCGGGACAGGGGACGAGCAGTACTTC. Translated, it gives CASSPGTGDEQYF.

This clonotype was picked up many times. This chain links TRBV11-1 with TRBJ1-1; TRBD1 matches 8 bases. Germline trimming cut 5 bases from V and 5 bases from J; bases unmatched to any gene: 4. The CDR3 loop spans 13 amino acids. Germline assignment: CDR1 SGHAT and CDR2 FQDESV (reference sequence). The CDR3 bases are TGTGCCAGCAGCCCAAGACAGGGGACTGAAGCTTTCTTT. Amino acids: CASSPRQGTEAFF.